This T cell receptor beta chain was obtained from a study of cytomegalovirus exposure and HLA in healthy donors. Both 60 Vbeta primers and 13 Jbeta primers went into the PCR. This table comes from immunoSEQ multiplex PCR, and its TCRdb copy is limited to in-frame clones, with some not included. The top ten clones hold just under 6.5% of a sample with some 150,000 clones, 79% of them seen once. Sequencing input: PBMCs. The TCR was taken from a middle-aged man in good health and CMV-seropositive.

The CDR3 sequence: CASSSLATSSYEQYF. CDR3 DNA: TGTGCCAGCAGTTCCCTAGCGACGAGCTCCTACGAGCAGTACTTC. This chain links TRBV27 with TRBJ2-7, with a possible D match to TRBD2 (6 bases). Germline lookup yields CDR1 MNHEY and CDR2 SMNVEV (reference sequence). V shed 4 bases and J shed 0 bases, with 13 bases lying between them. The CDR3 contains 15 residues.